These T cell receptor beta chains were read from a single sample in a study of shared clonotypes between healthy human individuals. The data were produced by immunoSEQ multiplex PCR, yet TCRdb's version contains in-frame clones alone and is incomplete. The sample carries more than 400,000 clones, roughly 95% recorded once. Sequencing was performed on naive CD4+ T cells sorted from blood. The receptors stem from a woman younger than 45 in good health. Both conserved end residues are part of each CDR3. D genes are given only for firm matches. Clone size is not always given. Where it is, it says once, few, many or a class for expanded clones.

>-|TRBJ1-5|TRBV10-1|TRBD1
CASSDKGTGRSNQPQHF
TGCGCCAGCAGTGACAAGGGGACAGGGAGAAGCAATCAGCCCCAGCATTTT
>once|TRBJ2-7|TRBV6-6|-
CASSYSRVGPSSEQYF
TGTGCCAGCAGTTACTCGAGGGTGGGACCCAGCTCCGAGCAGTACTTC
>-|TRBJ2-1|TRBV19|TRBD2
CASRRLAGASYNEQFF
TGTGCCAGTAGGCGACTAGCGGGAGCCTCCTACAATGAGCAGTTCTTC
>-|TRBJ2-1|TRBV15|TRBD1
CATSRARTGSILAYNEQFF
TGTGCCACCAGCAGAGCCCGGACAGGGAGTATCTTAGCCTACAATGAGCAGTTCTTC
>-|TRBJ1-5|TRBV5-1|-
CASSLAGSEQPQHF
TGCGCCAGCAGCTTGGCCGGCAGTGAGCAGCCCCAGCATTTT
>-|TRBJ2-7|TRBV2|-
CASSLLTYEQYF
TGTGCCAGCAGTCTACTTACCTACGAGCAGTACTTC
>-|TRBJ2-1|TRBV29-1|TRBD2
CSVLGGLVSHEQFF
TGCAGCGTCTTGGGGGGACTAGTCTCCCATGAGCAGTTCTTC
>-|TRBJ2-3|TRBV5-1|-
CASSGGLGQRFSTDTQYF
TGCGCCAGCAGCGGAGGACTTGGCCAACGGTTTAGCACAGATACGCAGTATTTT
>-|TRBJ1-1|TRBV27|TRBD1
CASSLVGTGITEAFF
TGTGCCAGCAGTTTGGTAGGGACAGGGATCACTGAAGCTTTCTTT
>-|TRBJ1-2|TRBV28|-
CASSSPRIKDGLPPNYGYTF
TGTGCCAGCAGTTCCCCTCGTATAAAGGACGGCCTGCCACCTAACTATGGCTACACCTTC
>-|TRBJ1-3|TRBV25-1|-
CASSFSKAGNTIYF
TGTGCCAGCAGCTTTTCTAAGGCTGGAAACACCATATATTTT
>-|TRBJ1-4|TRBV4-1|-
CASTGGTEVNEKLFF
TGCGCCAGCACCGGGGGAACAGAAGTAAATGAAAAACTGTTTTTT
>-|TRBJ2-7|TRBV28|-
CASRAQGHEQYF
TGTGCCAGCAGAGCACAGGGCCACGAGCAGTACTTC
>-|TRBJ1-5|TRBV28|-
CASSLPQGSQPQHF
TGTGCCAGCAGTTTACCACAGGGTTCTCAGCCCCAGCATTTT
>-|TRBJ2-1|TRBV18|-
CASSPRGKGYNEQFF
TGTGCCAGCTCACCCCGCGGGAAGGGTTACAATGAGCAGTTCTTC
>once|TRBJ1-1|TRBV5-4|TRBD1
CASSLAGTGGTEAFF
TGTGCCAGCAGCTTGGCCGGGACAGGGGGCACTGAAGCTTTCTTT
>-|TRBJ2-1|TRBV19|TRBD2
CASSIQAGNYNEQFF
TGTGCCAGTAGTATCCAAGCGGGAAACTACAATGAGCAGTTCTTC
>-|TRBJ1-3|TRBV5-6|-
CASNPPGNTIYF
TGTGCCAGCAACCCGCCTGGAAACACCATATATTTT
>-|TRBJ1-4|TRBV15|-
CATSRYVEHATNEKLFF
TGTGCCACCAGCAGATATGTGGAGCACGCAACTAATGAAAAACTGTTTTTT
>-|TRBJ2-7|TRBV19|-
CASSITAITYEQYF
TGTGCCAGTAGTATAACCGCTATAACCTACGAGCAGTACTTC
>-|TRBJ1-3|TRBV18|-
CASSPRGTSGNTIYF
TGTGCCAGCTCACCTCGAGGGACCTCTGGAAACACCATATATTTT
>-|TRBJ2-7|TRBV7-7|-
CASSQGHQSYEQYF
TGTGCCAGCAGCCAGGGACACCAAAGTTACGAGCAGTACTTC
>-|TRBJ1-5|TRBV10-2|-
CASNDGAAVSNQPQHF
TGCGCCAGCAACGACGGTGCGGCCGTTAGCAATCAGCCCCAGCATTTT
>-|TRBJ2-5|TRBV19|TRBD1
CASSIAGTGRKTQYF
TGTGCCAGTAGTATAGCAGGGACAGGGCGGAAGACCCAGTACTTC
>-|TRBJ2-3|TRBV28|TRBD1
CASSSGQGPPSSTDTQYF
TGTGCCAGCAGTTCGGGACAGGGGCCTCCGTCTAGCACAGATACGCAGTATTTT
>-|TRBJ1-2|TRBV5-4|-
CASTMGRNYGYTF
TGTGCCAGCACGATGGGGCGTAACTATGGCTACACCTTC
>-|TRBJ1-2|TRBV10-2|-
CASSDGGSLSNGYTF
TGCGCCAGCAGTGATGGGGGGTCCCTTTCTAATGGCTACACCTTC
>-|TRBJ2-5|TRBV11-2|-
CASSLVLSGETQYF
TGTGCCAGCAGCTTAGTTCTTAGCGGAGAGACCCAGTACTTC
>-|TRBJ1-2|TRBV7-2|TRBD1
CASSYQTGDVGYTF
TGTGCCAGCAGCTACCAGACAGGGGATGTTGGCTACACCTTC
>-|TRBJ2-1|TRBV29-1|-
CSIREYNEQFF
TGCAGCATAAGGGAGTACAATGAGCAGTTCTTC
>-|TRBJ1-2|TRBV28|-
CASSSPVGGGYTF
TGTGCCAGCAGTTCCCCCGTGGGGGGGGGCTACACCTTC
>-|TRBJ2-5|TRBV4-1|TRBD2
CASSQVLAGGPGETQYF
TGCGCCAGCAGCCAAGTCCTAGCGGGAGGGCCGGGGGAGACCCAGTACTTC
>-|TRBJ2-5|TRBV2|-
CARQYRQETQYF
TGTGCCAGACAATACCGTCAAGAGACCCAGTACTTC
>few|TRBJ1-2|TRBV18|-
CASSPPGTYGYTF
TGTGCCAGCTCACCTCCGGGGACCTATGGCTACACCTTC
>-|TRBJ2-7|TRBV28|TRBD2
CASSSSLTSGSYEQYF
TGTGCCAGCAGTTCCTCCTTGACTAGCGGGAGTTACGAGCAGTACTTC
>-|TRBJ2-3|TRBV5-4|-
CASSSSWDMPPRDTDTQYF
TGTGCCAGCAGCTCAAGTTGGGATATGCCTCCACGGGACACAGATACGCAGTATTTT